This is a list of T cell receptor beta chains from one sample in a study of shared clonotypes between healthy human individuals. The method was immunoSEQ multiplex PCR; TCRdb's version includes in-frame clones alone and lacks a portion of them. The sample lists fewer than 3 million clones; 85% to 95% were seen once. Sequencing was carried out using naive CD4+ T cells from PBMCs. All receptors come from a man between 18 and 35 years old in good health. Some clones in this sample may be carry-over from other donors' samples. The CDR3 runs from the conserved cysteine through the conserved F or W. D genes are given only for firm matches. Only part of the rows carry a size: once, few, many, or a class if the clone is expanded.

clone size,V gene,J gene,D gene,CDR3 protein,CDR3 DNA
NA,TRBV11-2,TRBJ2-5,NA,CASSLSRRETQYF,TGTGCCAGCAGCCTGTCTAGACGAGAGACCCAGTACTTC
NA,TRBV5-1,TRBJ2-3,NA,CASSDPQGGDTQYF,TGCGCCAGCAGCGACCCACAGGGAGGAGATACGCAGTATTTT
NA,TRBV19,TRBJ1-4,NA,CASSTGKWGATNEKLFF,TGTGCCAGTAGTACAGGGAAGTGGGGAGCAACTAATGAAAAACTGTTTTTT
few,TRBV6-5,TRBJ1-1,NA,CASHNSREAFF,TGTGCCAGCCATAATTCGCGTGAAGCTTTCTTT
once,TRBV27,TRBJ2-1,NA,CASSRGPRGNPYNEQFF,TGTGCCAGCAGCCGTGGACCCAGGGGCAATCCCTACAATGAGCAGTTCTTC
NA,TRBV6-4,TRBJ2-1,NA,CASTEEVSSYNEQFF,TGTGCCAGCACCGAAGAGGTCAGCTCCTACAATGAGCAGTTCTTC
NA,TRBV6-1,TRBJ2-1,TRBD1,CASSEGTGFNEQFF,TGTGCCAGCAGTGAAGGGACAGGGTTCAATGAGCAGTTCTTC
NA,TRBV11-2,TRBJ2-5,TRBD1,CASWDPGTGRETQYF,TGTGCCAGCTGGGACCCAGGGACAGGGAGGGAGACCCAGTACTTC
NA,TRBV10-3,TRBJ2-2,TRBD2,CATGGTSGSLNTGELFF,TGTGCCACGGGGGGGACTAGCGGGAGTTTAAACACCGGGGAGCTGTTTTTT
NA,TRBV7-3,TRBJ2-7,NA,CASSPRGERANEQYF,TGTGCCAGCAGCCCCAGGGGGGAGAGGGCTAATGAGCAGTACTTC
NA,TRBV5-1,TRBJ1-1,NA,CASSLRQGNTEAFF,TGCGCCAGCAGCTTGCGTCAGGGAAACACTGAAGCTTTCTTT
NA,TRBV28,TRBJ2-2,NA,CASGRPGAGGGELFF,TGTGCCAGCGGGAGACCGGGAGCCGGGGGCGGGGAGCTGTTTTTT
NA,TRBV11-1,TRBJ2-7,TRBD2,CASSLGSASGAYEQYF,TGTGCCAGCAGCTTAGGGTCGGCTAGCGGGGCTTACGAGCAGTACTTC
NA,TRBV18,TRBJ2-7,NA,CASSPTSQVTAEQYF,TGTGCCAGCTCCCCGACTAGTCAGGTAACGGCCGAGCAGTACTTC
NA,TRBV7-2,TRBJ2-5,NA,CASSLYPSSGGSTETQYF,TGTGCCAGCAGCTTATACCCCTCATCTGGGGGGAGTACTGAGACCCAGTACTTC
NA,TRBV4-1,TRBJ1-2,TRBD1,CASSPILQGAYGYTF,TGCGCCAGCAGCCCTATACTACAGGGGGCGTATGGCTACACCTTC
few,TRBV28,TRBJ1-5,NA,CASSVNSNQPQHF,TGTGCCAGCAGCGTGAATAGCAATCAGCCCCAGCATTTT
NA,TRBV7-2,TRBJ2-1,NA,CASSSPNNEQFF,TGTGCCAGCAGCTCCCCTAACAATGAGCAGTTCTTC
once,TRBV9,TRBJ2-5,TRBD2,CASSSGTAGLAGFQETQYF,TGTGCCAGCAGCTCCGGGACGGCGGGACTAGCGGGATTCCAAGAGACCCAGTACTTC
NA,TRBV19,TRBJ2-3,NA,CASSPQPISDTQYF,TGTGCCAGCTCGCCCCAGCCAATATCGGATACGCAGTATTTT
NA,TRBV18,TRBJ1-5,NA,CASSPQGTHQPQHF,TGTGCCAGCTCACCACAGGGGACTCATCAGCCCCAGCATTTT
NA,TRBV10-3,TRBJ2-1,NA,CAIFRGGGFNEQFF,TGTGCCATCTTTCGCGGCGGGGGCTTCAATGAGCAGTTCTTC
few,TRBV11-2,TRBJ1-2,TRBD1,CASSRTGGYGYTF,TGTGCCAGCAGCCGGACAGGGGGTTATGGCTACACCTTC
NA,TRBV7-9,TRBJ2-5,NA,CASSPGPQETQYF,TGTGCCAGCAGCCCCGGGCCCCAAGAGACCCAGTACTTC
NA,TRBV9,TRBJ2-7,NA,CASSVGADPYEQYF,TGTGCCAGCAGCGTAGGGGCGGACCCCTACGAGCAGTACTTC
few,TRBV5-1,TRBJ1-3,NA,CASSLGSHSGNTIYF,TGCGCCAGCAGCTTGGGCAGCCACTCTGGAAACACCATATATTTT
NA,TRBV7-3,TRBJ1-2,NA,CASSNAGNYGYTF,TGTGCCAGCAGCAATGCAGGAAACTATGGCTACACCTTC
NA,TRBV10-3,TRBJ2-5,NA,CAISEPSREPGHQYF,TGTGCCATCAGTGAGCCCTCGCGAGAGCCCGGCCACCAGTACTTC
NA,TRBV5-1,TRBJ1-2,TRBD1,CASSTGTATNYGYTF,TGCGCCAGCTCAACCGGGACAGCTACTAACTATGGCTACACCTTC
NA,TRBV13,TRBJ1-2,NA,CASRTTRGGYTF,TGTGCCAGCAGGACTACACGGGGAGGCTACACCTTC
NA,TRBV29-1,TRBJ2-7,NA,CSVEEGAREQYF,TGCAGCGTTGAAGAGGGGGCTCGCGAGCAGTACTTC
NA,TRBV18,TRBJ2-1,TRBD2,CASSPGTSGYNEQFF,TGTGCCAGCTCACCTGGGACTAGCGGATACAATGAGCAGTTCTTC
NA,TRBV11-1,TRBJ2-7,TRBD1,CASSPGTGDPYEQYF,TGTGCCAGCAGCCCCGGGACAGGGGATCCCTACGAGCAGTACTTC
NA,TRBV27,TRBJ2-7,TRBD1,CASRGTGYRNSYEQYF,TGTGCCAGCAGGGGGACAGGGTACCGAAACTCCTACGAGCAGTACTTC
once,TRBV7-3,TRBJ2-1,NA,CASSHESSYNEQFF,TGTGCCAGCAGCCACGAGAGCTCCTACAATGAGCAGTTCTTC
NA,TRBV5-1,TRBJ2-7,TRBD2,CASSISGRSLYEQYF,TGCGCCAGCAGCATTAGCGGGAGGAGTCTCTACGAGCAGTACTTC
NA,TRBV7-2,TRBJ2-7,TRBD2,CASSLVAGSPYEQYF,TGTGCCAGCAGCTTAGTAGCGGGGTCCCCCTACGAGCAGTACTTC
NA,TRBV7-3,TRBJ2-5,NA,CASSQGAVETQYF,TGTGCCAGCAGCCAGGGAGCGGTAGAGACCCAGTACTTC
NA,TRBV6-1,TRBJ2-7,TRBD2,CASSKGTSGTYEQYF,TGTGCCAGCAGCAAAGGGACTAGCGGGACGTACGAGCAGTACTTC
NA,TRBV5-1,TRBJ2-1,TRBD2,CASSPRVLAGVYNEQFF,TGCGCCAGCAGTCCACGTGTCTTAGCGGGAGTCTACAATGAGCAGTTCTTC
NA,TRBV28,TRBJ2-4,NA,CASSYDRLAKNIQYF,TGTGCCAGCAGTTATGACAGACTAGCCAAAAACATTCAGTACTTC
NA,TRBV27,TRBJ2-2,NA,CASSSDRRNTGELFF,TGTGCCAGCAGTTCTGACAGGCGGAACACCGGGGAGCTGTTTTTT
once,TRBV2,TRBJ1-2,NA,CASSEGSNYGYTF,TGTGCCAGCAGTGAAGGCAGTAACTATGGCTACACCTTC
NA,TRBV28,TRBJ1-2,NA,CASSQSANYGYTF,TGTGCCAGCAGTCAATCTGCTAACTATGGCTACACCTTC
NA,TRBV6-1,TRBJ1-4,TRBD1,CASSDTGGEKLFF,TGTGCCAGCAGTGACACAGGGGGTGAAAAACTGTTTTTT
once,TRBV11-2,TRBJ2-1,TRBD1,CASSFPGTGANEQFF,TGTGCCAGCAGCTTCCCCGGGACAGGGGCCAATGAGCAGTTCTTC
NA,TRBV19,TRBJ2-7,NA,CASSTTGSQHSYEQYF,TGTGCCAGTAGTACCACGGGGAGCCAACACTCCTACGAGCAGTACTTC
NA,TRBV7-3,TRBJ2-2,NA,CASSADAGELFF,TGTGCCAGCAGCGCGGATGCCGGGGAGCTGTTTTTT
NA,TRBV5-4,TRBJ1-3,NA,CASSSHSSGNTIYF,TGTGCCAGCAGCTCCCACTCCTCTGGAAACACCATATATTTT
NA,TRBV18,TRBJ1-2,TRBD1,CASSPPSGTARKHGYTF,TGTGCCAGCTCACCACCGAGCGGGACAGCCAGAAAGCATGGCTACACCTTC
NA,TRBV28,TRBJ2-7,TRBD1,CASSPPRTGTYEQYF,TGTGCCAGCAGTCCTCCCCGGACAGGCACCTACGAGCAGTACTTC
NA,TRBV6-5,TRBJ2-7,NA,CASRALTAYAYEQYF,TGTGCCAGCAGAGCCTTAACAGCGTACGCATACGAGCAGTACTTC
NA,TRBV6-5,TRBJ1-2,NA,CASSYSANYGYTF,TGTGCCAGCAGTTACTCGGCCAACTATGGCTACACCTTC